This T cell receptor (beta chain) was recovered during a study of T cells after yellow fever vaccination. J lost 6 bases, V lost 6 bases, and 6 bases had no gene match. CDR3 length: 14 residues. From germline, CDR1 is LNHDA and CDR2 SQIVND (reference sequence). This clonotype was seen a few times. Its antigen is undetermined. Study observations and caveats: Post-booster reappearance was seen for most primary-vaccination clones (roughly 96% CD4, around 89% CD8). Highly abundant clonotypes carried over from the bulk population could end up in FACS-sorted repertoires as contaminants.

TCRdb independently ran MiXCR on the 5' RACE reads; one entry per CDR3 protein. The sample carries a few hundred thousand distinct CDR3 sequences, 3.5% to 4.5% recorded once. Sequencing used PBMCs, obtained 5 days after the yellow fever booster vaccination. The sequence derives from a man younger than 35 who received the YFV17D yellow fever vaccine. The chain recombines TRBV19 with TRBJ1-5, with TRBD1 identical over 9 bases. The CDR3 protein is CASRWTGDGQPQHF. Here the CDR3 DNA reads TGTGCCAGTAGATGGACAGGGGATGGTCAGCCCCAGCATTTT.